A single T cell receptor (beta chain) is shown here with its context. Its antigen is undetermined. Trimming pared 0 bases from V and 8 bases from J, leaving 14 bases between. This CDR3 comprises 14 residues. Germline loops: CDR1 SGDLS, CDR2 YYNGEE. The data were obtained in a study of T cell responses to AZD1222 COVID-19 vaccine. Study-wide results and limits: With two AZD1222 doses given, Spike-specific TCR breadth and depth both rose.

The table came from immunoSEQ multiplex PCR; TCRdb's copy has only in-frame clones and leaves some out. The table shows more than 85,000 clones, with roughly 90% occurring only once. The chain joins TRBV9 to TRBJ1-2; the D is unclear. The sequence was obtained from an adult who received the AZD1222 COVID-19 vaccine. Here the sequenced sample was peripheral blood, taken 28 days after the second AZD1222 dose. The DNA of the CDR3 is TGTGCCAGCAGCGTAGCCCTGATCGATGGCGGCTACACCTTC. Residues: CASSVALIDGGYTF.